The 22 T cell receptor beta chains below all came from one sample that was sequenced in a study of blood T cell repertoires in COVID-19. The assay was immunoSEQ multiplex PCR, and TCRdb's table has in-frame clones only and misses some. The sample has 250,000 to 350,000 clones, over 75% seen once. The sample taken for sequencing was PBMCs or T cells enriched from blood (not recorded which). These receptors came from a woman between 25 and 40 years old who had recovered from COVID-19.

The J gene is TRBJ2-7, the V gene TRBV28; D perhaps matches TRBD1 (5 bases). The ends were cut back, 5 bases at V and 1 base at J, with 9 bases in the middle. Germline V gene sequence: CDR1 MDHEN, CDR2 SYDVKM. This CDR3 has 13 amino acids. CDR3 sequence: CASSQGPSYEQYF. CDR3 bases: TGTGCCAGCAGTCAGGGCCCTTCCTACGAGCAGTACTTC.

The V gene is TRBV4-1, the J gene TRBJ2-5; no clear D. From germline, CDR1 is MGHRA and CDR2 YSYEKL. The V end was cut by 1 base, the J end by 4 bases, with 4 bases between. The CDR3 spans 12 residues. The CDR3 nucleotides read TGCGCCAGCAGCCAAGCCGGAGAGACCCAGTACTTC. Amino acid sequence: CASSQAGETQYF.

V usage is TRBV9 and J usage is TRBJ1-3; no definite D call. In germline, CDR1 is SGDLS, CDR2 YYNGEE. The CDR3 runs to 16 residues. V was cut by 0 bases and J by 0 bases, with 10 bases left in between. The CDR3, as DNA: TGTGCCAGCAGCGTAGTCTGGAGAAACTCTGGAAACACCATATATTTT. It encodes CASSVVWRNSGNTIYF.

The V gene is TRBV4-1, the J gene TRBJ1-3; D may be TRBD1 (6 bases). Trimming took 2 bases from V and 8 from J, leaving 13 bases between them. The germline gives CDR1 MGHRA, CDR2 YSYEKL. There are 14 residues in the CDR3. The CDR3 nucleotides are TGCGCCAGCAGCCAACTAGGGGGGAGGGACACCATATATTTT. It is translated as CASSQLGGRDTIYF.

Concerning this clone itself: Since a much larger clone is just one base distant, this may be a read error. The V and J genes are TRBV6-6 and TRBJ2-6, with TRBD1 matching 8 bases. V lost 5 bases to trimming and J lost 2 bases; unmatched junction nucleotides: 2. Germline V gene data show CDR1 as MNHNY and CDR2 as SVGAGI (reference sequence). The CDR3 covers 15 residues. The CDR3 sequence: CASSPTGAGANVLTF. As DNA, the CDR3 is TGTGCCAGCAGTCCGACAGGGGCTGGGGCCAACGTCCTGACTTTC.

The chain uses TRBV28 and TRBJ2-4; D gene unclear. Trimming pared 3 bases from V and 2 bases from J, leaving 8 bases between. Per germline, CDR1 MDHEN and CDR2 SYDVKM. This CDR3 spans 14 amino acids. CDR3 loop: CASSFGQPKNIQYF. CDR3 DNA: TGTGCCAGCAGTTTTGGGCAGCCCAAAAACATTCAGTACTTC.

The rearrangement links TRBV25-1 to TRBJ2-3; D is perhaps TRBD1 (5 bases). With 0 bases removed from V and 0 bases from J, the gap between germline ends came to 13 bases. CDR3 length equals 17 residues. The germline V gene has CDR1 MGHDK and CDR2 SYGVNS. The CDR3: CASSEYPSTASTDTQYF. The CDR3 nucleotides read TGTGCCAGCAGTGAATACCCGTCGACAGCGAGCACAGATACGCAGTATTTT.

V is TRBV27 and J is TRBJ2-5; D might be TRBD1 (5 bases). V was cut by 4 bases and J by 2 bases, with 11 bases left in between. The CDR3 contains 14 residues. The germline gives CDR1 MNHEY, CDR2 SMNVEV (reference sequence). The CDR3 reads CASSSDRTQETQYF. The CDR3 DNA sequence: TGTGCCAGCAGTTCAGACCGGACACAAGAGACCCAGTACTTC.

V is TRBV9 and J is TRBJ2-7; D possibly corresponds to TRBD2 (7 bases). Trimming cost V 3 bases and J 3 bases, with 16 bases left between them. Germline CDR1 and CDR2: SGDLS and YYNGEE. The CDR3 runs to 15 residues. In DNA, the CDR3 is TGTGCCAGCAGCGCGCTAACGGGGGGCCACTACGAGCAGTACTTC. Its protein is CASSALTGGHYEQYF.

This clone was recorded a few times. This chain connects TRBV10-3 to TRBJ2-7; perhaps TRBD2 as D (6 bases). The CDR3 covers 13 residues. Germline V gives CDR1 ENHRY, CDR2 SYGVKD. Trimming removed 1 base at V and 3 bases at J, with 7 bases between. The CDR3 DNA follows: TGTGCCATCAGTGAGTGGCGGGACTACGAGCAGTACTTC. Translation gives CAISEWRDYEQYF.

The rearrangement joins TRBV5-1 to TRBJ2-1, with TRBD2 matching over 8 bases. The junction had 11 bases not matched to a gene; V was cut back by 7 bases and J by 5 bases. The CDR3 contains 15 residues. In germline, CDR1 is SGHRS, CDR2 YFSETQ. DNA of the CDR3: TGCGCCAGCGGACCTCTAGCGGGTGCAAACAATGAGCAGTTCTTC. It specifies CASGPLAGANNEQFF. Drawing the rest from reference TRBV5-1 and TRBJ2-1, the complete variable domain is KAGVTQTPRYLIKTRGQQVTLSCSPISGHRSVSWYQQTPGQGLQFLFEYFSETQRNKGNFPGRFSGRQFSNSRSEMNVSTLELGDSALYLCASGPLAGANNEQFFGPGTRLTVL.

J is TRBJ1-6 and V is TRBV21-1; whether TRBD1, the table's D call, matches the DNA was not checked. TRBV21-1 is tagged as a pseudogene. The CDR3 is 15 residues long. In DNA form, the CDR3 reads TGTGCCAGCAGCAAGCGACAGGGCGGCGGTTCACCCCTCCACTTT. Translation gives CASSKRQGGGSPLHF.

This clone has just one count. The chain has TRBV5-1 and TRBJ1-4; 10 bases are a match to TRBD1. The germline CDR1 and CDR2 sequences are SGHRS and YFSETQ. The junction had 3 bases not matched to a gene; V was cut back by 5 bases and J by 5 bases. The CDR3 totals 14 residues. The CDR3 here is CASRRTGGNEKLFF. CDR3 nucleotides: TGCGCCAGCAGGAGGACAGGGGGAAATGAAAAACTGTTTTTT. Looking up the rest from reference TRBV5-1 and TRBJ1-4 gives the full variable domain: KAGVTQTPRYLIKTRGQQVTLSCSPISGHRSVSWYQQTPGQGLQFLFEYFSETQRNKGNFPGRFSGRQFSNSRSEMNVSTLELGDSALYLCASRRTGGNEKLFFGSGTQLSVL.

This clone was picked up one time. The chain uses TRBV24-1 and TRBJ2-1; tentatively, D is TRBD1 (6 bases). The germline V gene encodes CDR1 KGHDR and CDR2 SFDVKD. This CDR3 contains 14 residues. V was clipped by 3 bases and J by 7 bases, with 12 bases between them. In nucleotides, the CDR3 is TGTGCCACCAGTGATAGGACAGTCCGTAATGAGCAGTTCTTC. This sequence encodes CATSDRTVRNEQFF.

V usage is TRBV25-1 and J usage is TRBJ2-1; 8 bases match TRBD2. Germline CDR1 is MGHDK and CDR2 is SYGVNS. Trimming at V came to 5 bases and at J to 5 bases, leaving 11 bases not matched to a gene. The CDR3 covers 16 residues. The CDR3 nucleotides are TGTGCCAGCAGTCCTATGCGGGGGGCCTACCACAATGAGCAGTTCTTC. It yields the protein CASSPMRGAYHNEQFF.

J is TRBJ1-6 and V is TRBV6-5, with a possible D match to TRBD1 (6 bases). The V and J ends lost 0 bases and 4 bases respectively, with 7 bases between them. The CDR3 runs to 15 residues. Looked up from germline, CDR1 is MNHEY and CDR2 is SVGAGI. The CDR3 sequence is CASSYSQGYNSPLHF. The CDR3 coding sequence is TGTGCCAGCAGTTACTCGCAGGGGTATAATTCACCCCTCCACTTT.

The rearrangement links TRBV2 to TRBJ1-5, with a possible D match to TRBD1 (6 bases). The CDR3 is 16 residues long. Trimming removed 4 bases from V and 2 bases from J, with 15 bases in between. CDR1 and CDR2 (germline): SNHLY, FYNNEI. The CDR3 DNA is TGTGCCAGCAGTGGTCCGTTGGGGGCGGGCAATCAGCCCCAGCATTTT. It translates to CASSGPLGAGNQPQHF. Looking up the rest from reference TRBV2 and TRBJ1-5 gives the full variable domain: EPEVTQTPSHQVTQMGQEVILRCVPISNHLYFYWYRQILGQKVEFLVSFYNNEISEKSEIFDDQFSVERPDGSNFTLKIRSTKLEDSAMYFCASSGPLGAGNQPQHFGDGTRLSIL.

The J gene is TRBJ1-1, the V gene TRBV12-2; the table's D call, TRBD1, has no DNA check behind it. TRBV12-2 constitutes a pseudogene. CDR3 size: 16 residues. The CDR3 region is CASLSIRDSRLTEAFF. The CDR3 DNA reads TGTGCAAGTCTCTCGATCCGGGACAGCCGCCTCACTGAAGCTTTCTTT.

The chain combines TRBV7-2 with TRBJ1-4; D is uncertain. In germline, CDR1 is SGHTA, CDR2 FQGNSA. Trimming removed 5 bases at V and 7 bases at J, with 8 bases between. This CDR3 spans 12 amino acids. In DNA form, the CDR3 reads TGTGCCAGCAGCGCCCCGCGTGAAAAACTGTTTTTT. This gives the protein CASSAPREKLFF.

The chain couples TRBV5-1 to TRBJ1-1; D possibly corresponds to TRBD1 (6 bases). CDR3 size: 14 residues. Deletions cut 4 bases from V and 2 bases from J, with 12 bases between. The germline CDR1 and CDR2 sequences are SGHRS and YFSETQ. The CDR3 DNA reads as TGCGCCAGCAGCCGAGGGGACACCAACACTGAAGCTTTCTTT. It translates to CASSRGDTNTEAFF. Based on the CDR3 plus reference TRBV5-1 and TRBJ1-1, the full variable domain is KAGVTQTPRYLIKTRGQQVTLSCSPISGHRSVSWYQQTPGQGLQFLFEYFSETQRNKGNFPGRFSGRQFSNSRSEMNVSTLELGDSALYLCASSRGDTNTEAFFGQGTRLTVV.

The table lists this clone with a count of one. The chain couples TRBV25-1 to TRBJ1-6; the D is unclear. CDR1 is MGHDK, CDR2 SYGVNS, per germline. Trimming left V 2 bases short and J 10 bases short, with 9 bases between. The CDR3 sequence is 13 residues long. The chain's CDR3 is CASSETGYSPLHF. The CDR3, as DNA: TGTGCCAGCAGTGAAACGGGGTACTCACCCCTCCACTTT.

The chain links TRBV7-2 to TRBJ1-6; TRBD1 agrees at 10 bases. The V gene's germline CDR1 is SGHTA and CDR2 FQGNSA. CDR3 length equals 16 residues. Trimming at V came to 6 bases and at J to 7 bases, leaving 9 bases not matched to a gene. CDR3 nucleotides: TGTGCCAGCAGGCGACTGGGGGGACAGGGGAATTCACCCCTCCACTTT. Its protein is CASRRLGGQGNSPLHF.